The rows below give T cell receptor beta chains drawn from one sample of a study of shared clonotypes between healthy human individuals. Profiling relied on immunoSEQ multiplex PCR, and the TCRdb table lists in-frame clones only, not all of them. The sample lists about 600,000 clones; 95% to 98% were seen once. Specimen: naive CD8+ T cells sorted from blood. These receptor sequences come from a man aged 25-40 years in good health. Both conserved end residues are part of each CDR3.

V	J	CDR3
TRBV7-9	TRBJ2-7	CASSFGLADYEQYF
TRBV6-5	TRBJ2-1	CASSYQGSYNEQFF
TRBV29-1	TRBJ2-7	CSVEDDHYEQYF
TRBV5-4	TRBJ2-7	CASSFGLSYEQYF
TRBV7-9	TRBJ1-5	CASSQVKEPQHF
TRBV19	TRBJ2-7	CASSTGLAEIYEQYF
TRBV9	TRBJ2-1	CASSAVARGTSGYYNEQFF
TRBV4-2	TRBJ1-5	CASSQVYEGSEQPQHF
TRBV11-2	TRBJ2-1	CASSLAGNEQFF
TRBV5-1	TRBJ2-2	CASSLGVNTGELFF
TRBV7-8	TRBJ2-1	CASSLAAGGSYNEQFF
TRBV29-1	TRBJ2-5	CSVEGTSGIWETQYF
TRBV15	TRBJ2-7	CATSRELAAGSEQYF
TRBV27	TRBJ2-3	CASSLSRGEWPDTQYF
TRBV29-1	TRBJ2-3	CSVEGLTGGIRLDTQYF
TRBV7-9	TRBJ1-2	CASSSMDGGYGYTF
TRBV5-1	TRBJ2-7	CASSWTSGYLSYEQYF
TRBV25-1	TRBJ2-7	CASSGWDRGLYEQYF
TRBV28	TRBJ2-3	CASSLWLAGPTDTQYF
TRBV2	TRBJ1-4	CASRADSRDLFF
TRBV5-1	TRBJ2-7	CASSLVGQGYEQYF
TRBV19	TRBJ2-2	CASSPDGYTGELFF
TRBV11-3	TRBJ2-1	CASSLEAGASYNEQFF
TRBV11-3	TRBJ2-1	CASSTRTSGHNEQFF
TRBV27	TRBJ2-1	CASSDGAGVSYNEQFF
TRBV28	TRBJ2-1	CASSLGTSGYNEQFF
TRBV7-8	TRBJ2-7	CASSTGLAGYEQYF
TRBV28	TRBJ2-7	CASRDRGNYEQYF
TRBV11-2	TRBJ2-3	CASSPRSVSTDTQYF
TRBV10-3	TRBJ2-5	CAIRLPTQETQYF
TRBV27	TRBJ2-7	CASSLSRVGEQYF
TRBV5-4	TRBJ2-7	CASSFLPGTYEQYF
TRBV4-3	TRBJ1-5	CASSLGTATSNQPQHF
TRBV18	TRBJ1-2	CASSPPGTAFYGYTF
TRBV10-3	TRBJ2-7	CAISEGGAGSYEQYF
TRBV9	TRBJ2-1	CASSVGDAPDEQFF
TRBV28	TRBJ2-3	CASSSGAYMSDTQYF
TRBV2	TRBJ2-7	CASSIGRSYEQYF
TRBV27	TRBJ1-5	CASSTTEGPYQPQHF
TRBV5-6	TRBJ2-1	CASSLTLVSYNEQFF